These 5 T cell receptor beta chains originate from one sample sequenced in a study of blood T cell repertoires in COVID-19 (dated by TCRdb to the early 2020s). Libraries were made using the immunoSEQ multiplex PCR assay. Here the immuneACCESS table is served through TCRdb, limited to in-frame sequences with V and J called. Missing clones are a known gap in these copies; in checked studies unresolved V genes cover under half, and the rest lacks a known reason. In all, the sample holds some 21,000 clones, and around 73% of those were seen once. The ten top clones hold about a fifth of the sample. Sequences were obtained from peripheral blood. The receptor set was obtained from a human donor in a cohort sampled during active or convalescent COVID-19.

The gene calls are TRBV7-6 and TRBJ2-1, with D possibly TRBD2 on 6 matching bases. The CDR3 runs 17 residues. Trimming removed 4 bases from V and 3 bases from J, with 19 bases in between. The germline V gene has CDR1 SGHVS and CDR2 FNYEAQ. As DNA, the CDR3 is TGTGCCAGCAGCTCCCCAGGTGCGGGACTGGGCTACAATGAGCAGTTCTTC. It yields the protein CASSSPGAGLGYNEQFF.

The chain combines TRBV14 with TRBJ1-2, with D hard to call. The CDR3 length is 16 residues. Germline CDR1 and CDR2: SGHDN and FVKESK. The V and J ends lost 4 bases and 4 bases respectively, with 19 bases between them. CDR3 sequence reads: CASSPSTGIRTYGYTF. CDR3 coding DNA: TGTGCCAGCAGCCCAAGCACCGGGATCCGGACCTATGGCTACACCTTC.

This clone rates as medium-sized. The V call is TRBV28, the J call TRBJ1-6, with 7 nucleotides matching TRBD1. V shed 6 bases and J 7 bases; nucleotides not matched to a gene: 6. The CDR3 is 14 residues long. Per the germline V gene, CDR1 is MDHEN and CDR2 is SYDVKM. DNA of the CDR3: TGTGCCAGCAGCTTGGACAGGCAAAATTCACCCCTCCACTTT. Translation: CASSLDRQNSPLHF.

This sequence joins TRBV9 and TRBJ2-1; TRBD2 matches 7 bases. J lost 6 bases, V lost 7 bases, and 4 bases had no gene match. Germline assignment: CDR1 SGDLS and CDR2 YYNGEE. The CDR3 sequence is 12 residues long. The CDR3 protein is CASGERGNEQFF. DNA for the CDR3: TGTGCCAGCGGGGAGCGGGGCAATGAGCAGTTCTTC.

The chain has TRBV27 and TRBJ2-7; 10 bases fit TRBD2. The ends lost 8 bases at V and 4 bases at J; junction bases unmatched: 17. Germline-derived CDR1 and CDR2 are MNHEY and SMNVEV (reference sequence). CDR3 length equals 17 residues. The CDR3 spells CASLRPEPTSGTYEQYF. The CDR3 DNA reads as TGTGCCAGCCTCCGACCCGAACCAACTAGCGGGACTTACGAGCAGTACTTC.